The 11 T cell receptor beta chains given below trace back to one sample, sequenced in a study of blood T cell repertoires in COVID-19 (dated by TCRdb to 2019 to 2021). The method behind the library was the immunoSEQ multiplex PCR assay. TCRdb took this table from immuneACCESS and kept in-frame rearrangements with V and J called. Such tables lack part of the clones; where checked against another copy, unresolved V genes explain under half of the gap, and the rest is unexplained. Within this sample are approximately 100,000 clones, with 80% to 90% of them counted one time only. 10% of the sample lies in the top ten. The sample consisted of peripheral blood. These receptors all come from a human donor in a cohort sampled during active COVID-19.

The V and J genes are TRBV5-4 and TRBJ2-7, with D hard to call. V lost 0 bases to trimming and J lost 1 base, with 11 bases between them. The CDR3 is 15 amino acids. Germline V CDR1 and CDR2: SGHNT, YYREEE (reference sequence). The CDR3 sequence: CASSLDSLPSYEQYF. The CDR3 nucleotides are TGTGCCAGCAGCTTGGACAGCCTACCTTCCTACGAGCAGTACTTC.

The chain is built from TRBV20-1 and TRBJ1-1; D gene ambiguous. The CDR3 length is 15 residues. CDR1 DFQATT and CDR2 SNEGSKA come from the germline V gene (reference sequence). Trimming removed 3 bases from V and 1 base from J, with 15 bases in between. CDR3 sequence reads: CSASIFMAANTEAFF. The DNA for the CDR3 is TGCAGTGCTAGTATTTTTATGGCCGCGAACACTGAAGCTTTCTTT.

This rearrangement joins TRBV19 to TRBJ1-5; the D gene is possibly TRBD1 (6 bases). Germline V gene data show CDR1 as LNHDA and CDR2 as SQIVND (reference sequence). The CDR3 spans 15 residues. V was cut by 1 base and J by 4 bases, with 11 bases left in between. CDR3 in amino acids: CASSIGGRTNQPQHF. CDR3 sequence (DNA): TGTGCCAGTAGTATAGGGGGGCGGACTAATCAGCCCCAGCATTTT.

The chain carries TRBV10-3 and TRBJ1-1; D is ambiguous. CDR1 is ENHRY, CDR2 SYGVKD, per germline. Trimming shortened V by 6 bases and J by 6 bases, and 8 bases separated the two germline ends. This CDR3 is built from 11 residues. The CDR3 spells CAISDGAEAFF. DNA of the CDR3: TGTGCCATCAGCGACGGGGCTGAAGCTTTCTTT.

J is TRBJ2-1 and V is TRBV6-1, with 9 positions matching TRBD1. The V gene end was trimmed by 1 base and the J gene end by 8 bases; junction bases not matched to a gene: 6. Looked up from germline, CDR1 is MNHNS and CDR2 is SASEGT. The CDR3 is 15 residues long. This chain's CDR3 is CASSEGTGVYHEQFF. CDR3 nucleotide sequence: TGTGCCAGCAGTGAAGGGACAGGGGTGTATCATGAGCAGTTCTTC.

This chain links TRBV7-2 with TRBJ1-5; D is perhaps TRBD1 (6 bases). CDR1 and CDR2 from the germline V gene are SGHTA and FQGNSA. V lost 3 bases to trimming and J lost 6 bases, with 15 bases between them. The CDR3 consists of 15 residues. The CDR3 region has the DNA TGTGCCAGCAGCTTCCAGACAGGAGAAGGTCAGCCCCAGCATTTT. Protein product: CASSFQTGEGQPQHF.

This clone was detected once. The V gene is TRBV3-1 (or the pseudogene TRBV3-2), the J gene TRBJ1-1; the match to TRBD1 covers 7 bases. CDR1 is LGHDT, CDR2 YNNKEL, per germline (reference sequence). The CDR3 has 13 residues. The V and J ends lost 0 bases and 9 bases, in that order; junction bases with no gene match: 4. The CDR3 protein is CASSQDSQGKAFF. CDR3 DNA sequence: TGTGCCAGCAGCCAAGACTCACAGGGGAAAGCTTTCTTT.

This clone was seen just once. The chain has TRBV4-1 and TRBJ1-4; no reliable D call. CDR3 size: 15 residues. The V gene's germline CDR1 is MGHRA and CDR2 YSYEKL. The V end was cut by 4 bases, the J end by 8 bases, with 17 bases between. Here the CDR3 reads CASSPSSLAIEKLFF. For the CDR3, the DNA is TGCGCCAGCAGCCCCTCGAGCCTAGCCATCGAAAAACTGTTTTTT.

This chain connects TRBV13 to TRBJ2-7, with a possible D match to TRBD1 (5 bases). Trimming took off 4 bases at V and 0 bases at J, with 16 bases between the two ends. Germline CDR1 is PRHDT and CDR2 is FYEKMQ (reference sequence). CDR3 length equals 16 residues. DNA of the CDR3: TGTGCCAGCAGCTCGAGGACACTCAAGGACTCCTACGAGCAGTACTTC. Its translation: CASSSRTLKDSYEQYF.

The chain recombines TRBV28 with TRBJ2-7; 8 bases are a match to TRBD1. J lost 6 bases, V lost 1 base, and 5 bases had no gene match. The CDR3 is 14 amino acids. CDR1 is MDHEN, CDR2 SYDVKM, per germline. The CDR3 sequence is CASSLSAGGIEQYF. The CDR3 DNA is TGTGCCAGCAGTTTATCTGCAGGGGGCATCGAGCAGTACTTC. The whole variable domain, remainder taken from reference TRBV28 and TRBJ2-7, is DVKVTQSSRYLVKRTGEKVFLECVQDMDHENMFWYRQDPGLGLRLIYFSYDVKMKEKGDIPEGYSVSREKKERFSLILESASTNQTSMYLCASSLSAGGIEQYFGPGTRLTVT.

V usage is TRBV12-3 or TRBV12-4 and J usage is TRBJ2-7, with a possible D match to TRBD2 (6 bases). V lost 4 bases and J lost 1, with 8 bases in between. This CDR3 has 13 amino acids. The CDR3 is CASSSAGSYEQYF. The DNA for the CDR3 is TGTGCCAGCAGTTCGGCGGGGTCCTACGAGCAGTACTTC.